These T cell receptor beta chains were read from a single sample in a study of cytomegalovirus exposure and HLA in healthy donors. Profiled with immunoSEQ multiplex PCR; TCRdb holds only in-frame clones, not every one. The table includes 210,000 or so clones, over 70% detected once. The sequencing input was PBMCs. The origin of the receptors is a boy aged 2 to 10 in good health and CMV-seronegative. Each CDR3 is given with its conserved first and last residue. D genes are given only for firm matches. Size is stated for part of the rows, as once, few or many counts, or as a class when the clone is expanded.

CDR3nt: TGTGCCAGCCAAACTCAAAACGAGCAGTACTTC
CDR3aa: CASQTQNEQYF
j_gene: TRBJ2-7
d_gene: NA
abundance: NA
v_gene: TRBV6-5

CDR3nt: TGTGCCAGCTCTGAGACTAGCGGAAGCACAGATACGCAGTATTTT
CDR3aa: CASSETSGSTDTQYF
j_gene: TRBJ2-3
d_gene: TRBD2
abundance: NA
v_gene: TRBV18

CDR3nt: TGTGCCAGCAGTTGGCAGGGTGAAAGTGGCTACACCTTC
CDR3aa: CASSWQGESGYTF
j_gene: TRBJ1-2
d_gene: NA
abundance: few
v_gene: TRBV7-6

CDR3nt: TGTGCCAGTAGAGCCCCCGGCAGGACAGGGTTCACTGAAGCTTTCTTT
CDR3aa: CASRAPGRTGFTEAFF
j_gene: TRBJ1-1
d_gene: TRBD1
abundance: NA
v_gene: TRBV19

CDR3nt: TGTGCTAGCAGCTCCCTGGGTAGCGGGGGAGAGACCCAGTACTTC
CDR3aa: CASSSLGSGGETQYF
j_gene: TRBJ2-5
d_gene: TRBD2
abundance: NA
v_gene: TRBV7-7

CDR3nt: TGTGCCAGCAGTTCCGGGATCTACGAGCAGTACTTC
CDR3aa: CASSSGIYEQYF
j_gene: TRBJ2-7
d_gene: NA
abundance: NA
v_gene: TRBV6-6

CDR3nt: TGCGCCAGCAGCCTACAGGGTAACTATGGCTACACCTTC
CDR3aa: CASSLQGNYGYTF
j_gene: TRBJ1-2
d_gene: NA
abundance: NA
v_gene: TRBV5-1

CDR3nt: TGCGCCAGCAGCTTGGAATCAGAGGCCCGGGGACCCCAGCATTTT
CDR3aa: CASSLESEARGPQHF
j_gene: TRBJ1-5
d_gene: NA
abundance: NA
v_gene: TRBV5-1

CDR3nt: TGTGCCAGCTCGTATCGGCGGGGGAATTCACCCCTCCACTTT
CDR3aa: CASSYRRGNSPLHF
j_gene: TRBJ1-6
d_gene: NA
abundance: NA
v_gene: TRBV6-4

CDR3nt: TGTGCCAGCAGGGGACAGTCCAGGGAACAGCCCCAGCATTTT
CDR3aa: CASRGQSREQPQHF
j_gene: TRBJ1-5
d_gene: TRBD1
abundance: NA
v_gene: TRBV2

CDR3nt: TGTGCCATCAGTGATCGGACAGCGAGCTCCTACGAGCAGTACTTC
CDR3aa: CAISDRTASSYEQYF
j_gene: TRBJ2-7
d_gene: NA
abundance: NA
v_gene: TRBV10-3

CDR3nt: TGTGCCAGCAGCCGACGGACTAGCGGGGCCTACAATGAGCAGTTCTTC
CDR3aa: CASSRRTSGAYNEQFF
j_gene: TRBJ2-1
d_gene: TRBD2
abundance: NA
v_gene: TRBV7-8

CDR3nt: TGTGCCAGCAGCTTGGGTGGGACACGGAACTATGGCTACACCTTC
CDR3aa: CASSLGGTRNYGYTF
j_gene: TRBJ1-2
d_gene: NA
abundance: NA
v_gene: TRBV5-8

CDR3nt: TGTGCCAGCAGCTCCTTAGGGGACAGGGTCTCCTACGAGCAGTACTTC
CDR3aa: CASSSLGDRVSYEQYF
j_gene: TRBJ2-7
d_gene: TRBD1
abundance: NA
v_gene: TRBV28

CDR3nt: TGTGCCAGCAGTGAAGAACTAGCGGGCCCATTTTGGTACTTC
CDR3aa: CASSEELAGPFWYF
j_gene: TRBJ2-7
d_gene: TRBD2
abundance: NA
v_gene: TRBV2

CDR3nt: TGTGCCAGTTCGGGGTCGGGCACTGAAGCTTTCTTT
CDR3aa: CASSGSGTEAFF
j_gene: TRBJ1-1
d_gene: NA
abundance: NA
v_gene: TRBV19

CDR3nt: TGTGCCAGCAGGCCTGACAGGGGAATCTCTGGAAACACCATATATTTT
CDR3aa: CASRPDRGISGNTIYF
j_gene: TRBJ1-3
d_gene: TRBD1
abundance: NA
v_gene: TRBV27

CDR3nt: TGTGCCAGCAGCCTAACCACAGGGGGCCGTCAGCCCCAGCATTTT
CDR3aa: CASSLTTGGRQPQHF
j_gene: TRBJ1-5
d_gene: TRBD1
abundance: NA
v_gene: TRBV11-2

CDR3nt: TGTGCCAGCAGCTTGGAGGGGGGGCCGGGGCAGCCCCAGCATTTT
CDR3aa: CASSLEGGPGQPQHF
j_gene: TRBJ1-5
d_gene: NA
abundance: few
v_gene: TRBV5-6

CDR3nt: TGTGCCAGCAGCGTCGAACAGGGACGAGTCTTGGAGCGTGGCTACACCTTC
CDR3aa: CASSVEQGRVLERGYTF
j_gene: TRBJ1-2
d_gene: NA
abundance: NA
v_gene: TRBV9

CDR3nt: TGCAGCGTGGGTAGCGGGAGGGCCACAGATACGCAGTATTTT
CDR3aa: CSVGSGRATDTQYF
j_gene: TRBJ2-3
d_gene: TRBD2
abundance: NA
v_gene: TRBV29-1

CDR3nt: TGTGCCAGCAGTGATTCAGGACTAGCGGGGGGCAATGAGCAGTTCTTC
CDR3aa: CASSDSGLAGGNEQFF
j_gene: TRBJ2-1
d_gene: TRBD2
abundance: NA
v_gene: TRBV6-1

CDR3nt: TGCGCCAGCATGCTAGTCTTGGGGGGTGAGCAGTTCTTC
CDR3aa: CASMLVLGGEQFF
j_gene: TRBJ2-1
d_gene: NA
abundance: once
v_gene: TRBV10-2

CDR3nt: TGTGCCAGTAGTATAGGGCAGGGGAACAATCAGCCCCAGCATTTT
CDR3aa: CASSIGQGNNQPQHF
j_gene: TRBJ1-5
d_gene: NA
abundance: NA
v_gene: TRBV19

CDR3nt: TGTGCCAGCAGCTTAGATCCGCACGAGGGTTCCTACGAGCAGTACTTC
CDR3aa: CASSLDPHEGSYEQYF
j_gene: TRBJ2-7
d_gene: NA
abundance: NA
v_gene: TRBV11-2

CDR3nt: TGTGCCAGCAGCCCGGGGGGGACAGGGGCTCGCGAGCAGTACTTC
CDR3aa: CASSPGGTGAREQYF
j_gene: TRBJ2-7
d_gene: TRBD1
abundance: NA
v_gene: TRBV13

CDR3nt: TGTGCCAGCAGTTCTAGCGTCACGTCCTACAATGAGCAGTTCTTC
CDR3aa: CASSSSVTSYNEQFF
j_gene: TRBJ2-1
d_gene: NA
abundance: once
v_gene: TRBV27